The 16 T cell receptor beta chains in this list originate from one sample, sequenced in a study of blood T cell repertoires in COVID-19. Libraries were prepared by immunoSEQ multiplex PCR; TCRdb keeps only in-frame clonotypes and omits some of them. Among approximately 300,000 clones listed, 80% to 95% were seen once. Sequencing input: PBMCs or T cells enriched from blood (not recorded which). The receptors here all came from a woman in her 30s who had recovered from COVID-19.

V is TRBV29-1 and J is TRBJ1-1; possible D gene TRBD1, 6 bases. Per germline, CDR1 SQVTM and CDR2 ANQGSEA. Between the trimmed V and J ends, which lost 4 bases and 0 bases, there was a span of 15 bases. The CDR3 consists of 15 residues. CDR3 sequence: CSVGWGLVMNTEAFF. Written as DNA, the CDR3 is TGCAGCGTTGGTTGGGGGCTCGTAATGAACACTGAAGCTTTCTTT. Combining the CDR3 with reference TRBV29-1 and TRBJ1-1 gives the whole variable domain SAVISQKPSRDICQRGTSLTIQCQVDSQVTMMFWYRQQPGQSLTLIATANQGSEATYESGFVIDKFPISRPNLTFSTLTVSNMSPEDSSIYLCSVGWGLVMNTEAFFGQGTRLTVV.

V gene TRBV7-9 combines with J gene TRBJ2-3; 9 bases align to TRBD2. V shed 1 base, J shed 1 base, and the junction held 3 bases outside the gene matches. The V gene's germline CDR1 is SEHNR and CDR2 FQNEAQ (reference sequence). The CDR3 runs to 16 residues. The DNA for the CDR3 is TGTGCCAGCAGCTTAGGAATAGCGGGGGGCACAGATACGCAGTATTTT. Translated, it gives CASSLGIAGGTDTQYF.

The CDR3 nucleotides read TGTGCCAGCAGCCTCAGCTCCTACAATGAGCAGTTCTTC. Translation: CASSLSSYNEQFF. J is TRBJ2-1 and V is TRBV12-3 or TRBV12-4; no reliable D call. This CDR3 has 13 residues. V lost 6 bases, J lost 0 bases, and 6 bases lay in between.

This sequence joins TRBV4-3 and TRBJ1-5; TRBD1 is a possible D gene (5 bases). The CDR3 loop spans 15 amino acids. The V end lost 0 bases, the J end lost 7 bases, and 13 bases lay between the germline ends. CDR1 LGHNA and CDR2 YSLEER come from the germline V gene. The CDR3 sequence is CASSQDQGIYQPQHF. The DNA for the CDR3 is TGCGCCAGCAGCCAAGATCAGGGAATCTACCAGCCCCAGCATTTT.

The chain couples TRBV6-5 to TRBJ1-6; D ambiguous. CDR1 and CDR2 from the germline V gene are MNHEY and SVGAGI. V dropped 5 bases and J dropped 7 bases, with 12 bases sitting between them. The CDR3 spans 14 residues. The CDR3 loop reads CASSNRGSNSPLHF. The CDR3 DNA is TGTGCCAGCAGTAATCGGGGATCGAATTCACCCCTCCACTTT.

The rearrangement joins TRBV6-5 to TRBJ2-7; TRBD1 matches at 7 bases. CDR1 and CDR2 (germline): MNHEY, SVGAGI. The V gene end was trimmed by 7 bases and the J gene end by 6 bases; junction bases not matched to a gene: 12. This CDR3 spans 14 amino acids. CDR3 protein: CASNRGPLSAEQYF. CDR3 in DNA: TGTGCCAGCAACAGGGGACCACTTTCGGCCGAGCAGTACTTC.

The chain carries TRBV28 and TRBJ2-3; 8 bases map to TRBD2. Unmatched junction bases numbered 7, after V lost 7 bases and J lost 4 bases. The CDR3 covers 14 residues. Germline assignment: CDR1 MDHEN and CDR2 SYDVKM. The CDR3 nucleotides read TGTGCCAGCATAGCCCGGGGGGGCGCAGATACGCAGTATTTT. Residues: CASIARGGADTQYF.

This rearrangement joins TRBV23-1 to TRBJ2-1, with D perhaps TRBD1 (6 bases). TRBV23-1 carries the ORF label, with uncertain function. CDR3 length: 16 amino acids. Trimming took off 2 bases at V and 2 bases at J, with 13 bases between the two ends. CDR3 amino acids: CASSQPTGSTYNEQFF. The CDR3 DNA is TGCGCCAGCAGTCAACCTACAGGGTCCACCTACAATGAGCAGTTCTTC.

The V and J genes are TRBV19 and TRBJ1-1, with TRBD1 identical over 10 bases. Trimming cost V 5 bases and J 4 bases; bases outside gene matches: 7. This CDR3 has 15 amino acids. Germline V gene lookup returns CDR1 LNHDA and CDR2 SQIVND (reference sequence). The CDR3 here is CASSPRTGGFTEAFF. The CDR3 region has the DNA TGTGCCAGTAGTCCCCGGACAGGGGGTTTCACTGAAGCTTTCTTT.

This sequence joins TRBV3-1 (or the pseudogene TRBV3-2) and TRBJ2-1; tentatively, D is TRBD2 (7 bases). V was trimmed by 2 bases and J by 7 bases, leaving 15 bases between them. The CDR3 has 15 residues. Germline-derived CDR1 and CDR2 are LGHDT and YNNKEL (reference sequence). The CDR3 is CASSQLWGGRNEQFF. CDR3 nucleotide sequence: TGTGCCAGCAGCCAATTGTGGGGGGGGCGGAATGAGCAGTTCTTC.

The chain carries TRBV7-9 and TRBJ1-3; 7 nucleotides agree with TRBD1. From germline, CDR1 is SEHNR and CDR2 FQNEAQ (reference sequence). The CDR3 contains 13 residues. J lost 4 bases, V lost 8 bases, and 5 bases had no gene match. The CDR3: CASERDSGNTIYF. The CDR3 nucleotides read TGTGCCAGCGAACGGGACAGCGGAAACACCATATATTTT.

The V call is TRBV3-1 (or the pseudogene TRBV3-2), the J call TRBJ2-7, with 8 bases that match TRBD1. J lost 3 bases, V lost 6 bases, and 7 bases had no gene match. The germline V gene has CDR1 LGHDT and CDR2 YNNKEL (reference sequence). The CDR3 extends over 14 amino acids. CDR3 nucleotides: TGTGCCAGCAGGCCCACCGGGACAGGCTACGAGCAGTACTTC. Its protein is CASRPTGTGYEQYF.

The V call is TRBV5-4, the J call TRBJ1-1; TRBD1 aligns across 8 bases. The CDR3 has 15 residues. Germline-derived CDR1 and CDR2 are SGHNT and YYREEE (reference sequence). Germline trimming cut 4 bases from V and 1 base from J; bases unmatched to any gene: 6. The CDR3 bases are TGTGCCAGCAGCGCCCGACAGGGGTCGAACACTGAAGCTTTCTTT. Protein sequence: CASSARQGSNTEAFF.

The V gene is TRBV5-1, the J gene TRBJ2-1, with TRBD2 matching over 13 bases. CDR3 size: 16 residues. Per the germline V gene, CDR1 is SGHRS and CDR2 is YFSETQ. Trimming took 2 bases from V and 12 from J; bases not matched to a gene: 11. CDR3 sequence: CASSFSRLAGGARQFF. The CDR3 DNA reads TGCGCCAGCAGCTTTTCTCGACTAGCGGGGGGAGCCCGGCAGTTCTTC.

This chain joins TRBV4-3 and TRBJ1-2; D is uncertain. Trimming took 0 bases from V and 7 from J, leaving 12 bases between them. Germline V gene sequence: CDR1 LGHNA, CDR2 YSLEER. The CDR3 is 14 amino acids. The CDR3 bases are TGCGCCAGCAGCCAAGAGGCCCATGCGGGTGGCTACACCTTC. Protein sequence: CASSQEAHAGGYTF.

The chain is built from TRBV18 and TRBJ2-1; 10 bases line up with TRBD1. The ends lost 1 base at V and 1 base at J; junction bases unmatched: 4. Germline values: CDR1 KGHSH, CDR2 LQKENI. The CDR3 runs 17 residues. The CDR3 DNA follows: TGTGCCAGCTCACCACTAGACAGGGGGCATTCCTACAATGAGCAGTTCTTC. Translation gives CASSPLDRGHSYNEQFF. Full variable domain (outside the CDR3, taken from reference TRBV18 and TRBJ2-1): NAGVMQNPRHLVRRRGQEARLRCSPMKGHSHVYWYRQLPEEGLKFMVYLQKENIIDESGMPKERFSAEFPKEGPSILRIQQVVRGDSAAYFCASSPLDRGHSYNEQFFGPGTRLTVL.